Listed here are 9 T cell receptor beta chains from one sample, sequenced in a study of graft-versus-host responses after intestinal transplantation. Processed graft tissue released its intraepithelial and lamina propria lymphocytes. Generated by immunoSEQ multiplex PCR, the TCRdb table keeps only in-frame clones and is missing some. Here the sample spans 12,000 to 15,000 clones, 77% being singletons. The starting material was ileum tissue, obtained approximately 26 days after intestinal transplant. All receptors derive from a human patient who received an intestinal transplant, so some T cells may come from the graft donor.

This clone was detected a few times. The CDR3 here is CASSPNGGGLATDTQYF. As DNA, the CDR3 is TGTGCCAGCAGCCCCAATGGAGGGGGACTAGCGACAGATACGCAGTATTTT. The chain links TRBV7-9 to TRBJ2-3, with TRBD2 identical over 10 bases. This CDR3 has 17 residues. V was clipped by 5 bases and J by 3 bases; unmatched bases: 11. Germline V gene data show CDR1 as SEHNR and CDR2 as FQNEAQ (reference sequence).

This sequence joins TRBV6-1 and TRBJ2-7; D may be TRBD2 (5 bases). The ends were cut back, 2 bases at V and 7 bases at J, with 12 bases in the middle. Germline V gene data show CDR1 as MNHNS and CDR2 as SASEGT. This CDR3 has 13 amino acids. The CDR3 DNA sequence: TGTGCCAGCAGTGAACGCGGAGGCGGGGAGCAGTACGTC. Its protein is CASSERGGGEQYV.

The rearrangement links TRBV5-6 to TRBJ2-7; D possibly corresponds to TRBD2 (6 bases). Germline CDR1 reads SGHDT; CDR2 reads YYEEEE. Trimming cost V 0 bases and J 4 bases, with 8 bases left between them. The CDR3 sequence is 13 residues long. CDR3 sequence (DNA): TGTGCCAGCAGCTTGGAAGGAGGGTACGAGCAGTACGTC. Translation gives CASSLEGGYEQYV.

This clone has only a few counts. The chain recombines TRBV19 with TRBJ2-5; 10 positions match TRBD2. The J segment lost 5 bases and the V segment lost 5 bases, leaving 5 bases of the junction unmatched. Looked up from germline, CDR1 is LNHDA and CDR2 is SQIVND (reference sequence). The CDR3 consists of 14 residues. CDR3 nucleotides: TGTGCCAGTAGTGCGGGACTAGCGACGGAGACCCAGTACTTC. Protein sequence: CASSAGLATETQYF.

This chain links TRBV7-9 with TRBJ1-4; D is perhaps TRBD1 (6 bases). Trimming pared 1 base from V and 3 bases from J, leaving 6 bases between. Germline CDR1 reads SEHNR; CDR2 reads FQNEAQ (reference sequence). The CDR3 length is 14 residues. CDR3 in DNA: TGTGCCAGCAGCTTAGGACAGGCTAATGAAAAACTGTTTTTT. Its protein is CASSLGQANEKLFF.

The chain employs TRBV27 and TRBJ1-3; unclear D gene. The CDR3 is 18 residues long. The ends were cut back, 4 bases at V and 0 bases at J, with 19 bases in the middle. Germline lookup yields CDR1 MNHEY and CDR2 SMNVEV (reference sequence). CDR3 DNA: TGTGCCAGCAGTTCCAGTCTTGCAGCACAGAGCTCTGGAAACACCATATATTTT. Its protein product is CASSSSLAAQSSGNTIYF.

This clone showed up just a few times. This CDR3 is CASSPMSDYTEAFF. The CDR3 DNA follows: TGTGCCAGCAGCCCGATGTCTGACTACACTGAAGCTTTCTTT. The chain combines TRBV5-4 with TRBJ1-1; D unresolved. The V end was cut by 4 bases, the J end by 3 bases, with 13 bases between. Per the germline V gene, CDR1 is SGHNT and CDR2 is YYREEE (reference sequence). The CDR3 contains 14 residues.

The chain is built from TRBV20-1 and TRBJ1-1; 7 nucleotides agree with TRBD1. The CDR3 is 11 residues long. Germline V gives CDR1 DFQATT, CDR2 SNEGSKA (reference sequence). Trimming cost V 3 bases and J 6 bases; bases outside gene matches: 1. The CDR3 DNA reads TGCAGTGCTAGCAGGGGGGCTGAAGCTTTCTTT. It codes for CSASRGAEAFF.

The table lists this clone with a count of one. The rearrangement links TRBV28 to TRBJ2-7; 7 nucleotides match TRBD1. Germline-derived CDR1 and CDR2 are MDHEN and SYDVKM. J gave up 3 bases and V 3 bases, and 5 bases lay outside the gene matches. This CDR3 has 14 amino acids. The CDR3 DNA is TGTGCCAGCAGTTTCCGGGACAGAATCTACGAGCAGTACGTC. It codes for CASSFRDRIYEQYV.